This T cell receptor (beta chain) was sequenced for a study of T cell responses to AZD1222 COVID-19 vaccine. Study details: It was second doses at about 4 or about 12 weeks that were pooled. Findings of the study overall: White British ancestry dominated among donors, who included more females, and clonal diversity was possibly underestimated. The CD4 TCRs associated with vaccination extended across spike and predominated at 160-218 and 743-854.

Libraries were prepared by immunoSEQ multiplex PCR; TCRdb keeps only in-frame clonotypes and omits some of them. Among under 200,000 clones listed, around 94% were seen once. Concerning this clone: Its antigen remains unidentified.

V was trimmed by 6 bases and J by 4 bases, leaving 11 bases between them. Germline V gives CDR1 MGHRA, CDR2 YSYEKL. The CDR3 is 13 amino acids. This TCR was recovered from an adult in good health. This chain connects TRBV4-1 to TRBJ2-3; D ambiguous. The specimen was peripheral blood, collected on day 0 of AZD1222 vaccination. Written as DNA, the CDR3 is TGCGCCAGCAGTCCCCGATTGGCAGATACGCAGTATTTT. Encoded protein: CASSPRLADTQYF.